This TCR beta chain was documented in a study of blood T cell repertoires in COVID-19. Study as a whole: Spain, Italy and the United States supplied samples that represented acute and convalescent COVID-19.

J was trimmed by 6 bases and V by 6 bases; bases with no gene match: 16. CDR3 size: 16 residues. The V gene's germline CDR1 is MNHEY and CDR2 SVGEGT. Per the original data handling: Reference gene primers were amplified, and this amplification served to estimate nucleated cell counts. Produced via immunoSEQ multiplex PCR; TCRdb's table is partial and in-frame only. That table supplies the V and J calls and clone size; D and trimming were determined from the DNA. In the table there are about 95,000 clones, around nine tenths of which are singletons. The J gene is TRBJ1-2, the V gene TRBV6-2 or TRBV6-3; 7 nucleotides line up with TRBD1. The clonotype comes from a woman aged 70-85 years with acute or convalescent COVID-19. Sequenced material: peripheral blood. CDR3 sequence (DNA): TGTGCCAGCAGCCAGACGCAAACCGGGACAGTCGATGGCTACACCTTC. This gives the protein CASSQTQTGTVDGYTF.